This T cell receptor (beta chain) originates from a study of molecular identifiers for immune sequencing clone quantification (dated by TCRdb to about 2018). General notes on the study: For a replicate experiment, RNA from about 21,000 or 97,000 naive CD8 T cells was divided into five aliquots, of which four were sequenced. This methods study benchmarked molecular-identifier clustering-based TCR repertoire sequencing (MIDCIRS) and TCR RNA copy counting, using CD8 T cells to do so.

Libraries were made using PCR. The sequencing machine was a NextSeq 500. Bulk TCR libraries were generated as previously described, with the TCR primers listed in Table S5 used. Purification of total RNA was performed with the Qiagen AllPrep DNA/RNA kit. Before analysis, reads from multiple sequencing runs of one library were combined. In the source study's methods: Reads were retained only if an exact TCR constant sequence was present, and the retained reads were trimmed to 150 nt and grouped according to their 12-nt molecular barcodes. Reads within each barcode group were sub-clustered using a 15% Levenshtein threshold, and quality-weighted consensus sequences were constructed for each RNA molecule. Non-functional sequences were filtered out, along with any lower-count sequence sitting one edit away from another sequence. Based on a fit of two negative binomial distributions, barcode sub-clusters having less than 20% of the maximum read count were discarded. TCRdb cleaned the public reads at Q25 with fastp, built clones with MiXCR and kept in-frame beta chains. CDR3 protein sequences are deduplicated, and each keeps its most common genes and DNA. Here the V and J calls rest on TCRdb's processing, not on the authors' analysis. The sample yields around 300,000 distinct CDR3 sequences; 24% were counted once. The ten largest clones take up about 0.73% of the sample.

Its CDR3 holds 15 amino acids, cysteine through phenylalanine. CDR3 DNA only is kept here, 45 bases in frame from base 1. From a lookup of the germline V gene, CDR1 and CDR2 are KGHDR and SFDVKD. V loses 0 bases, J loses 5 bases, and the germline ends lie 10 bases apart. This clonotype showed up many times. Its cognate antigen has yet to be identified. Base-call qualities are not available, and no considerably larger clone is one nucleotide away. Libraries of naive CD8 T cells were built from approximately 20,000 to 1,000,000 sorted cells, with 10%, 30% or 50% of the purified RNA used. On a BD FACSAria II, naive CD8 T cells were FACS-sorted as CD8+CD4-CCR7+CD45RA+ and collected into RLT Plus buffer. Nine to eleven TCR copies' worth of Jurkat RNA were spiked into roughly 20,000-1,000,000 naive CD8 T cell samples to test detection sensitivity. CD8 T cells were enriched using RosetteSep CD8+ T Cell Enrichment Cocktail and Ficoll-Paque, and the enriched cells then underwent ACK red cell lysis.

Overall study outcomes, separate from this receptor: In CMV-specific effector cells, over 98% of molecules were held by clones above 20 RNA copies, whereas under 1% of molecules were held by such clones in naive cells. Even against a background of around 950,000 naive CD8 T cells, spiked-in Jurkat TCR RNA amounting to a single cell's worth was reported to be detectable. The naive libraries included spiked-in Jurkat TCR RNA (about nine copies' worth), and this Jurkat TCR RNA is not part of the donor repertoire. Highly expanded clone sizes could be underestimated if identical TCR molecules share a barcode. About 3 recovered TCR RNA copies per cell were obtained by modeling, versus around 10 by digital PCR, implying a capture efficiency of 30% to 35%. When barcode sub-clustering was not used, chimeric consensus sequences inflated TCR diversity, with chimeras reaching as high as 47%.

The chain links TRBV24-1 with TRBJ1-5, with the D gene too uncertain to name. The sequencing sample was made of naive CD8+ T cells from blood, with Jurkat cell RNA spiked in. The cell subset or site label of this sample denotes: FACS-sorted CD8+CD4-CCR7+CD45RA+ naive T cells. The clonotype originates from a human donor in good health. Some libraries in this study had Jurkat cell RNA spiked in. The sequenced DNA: TGTGCCACCAGTGATTTGCCCCATAGGGATCAGCCCCAGCATTTT. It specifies CATSDLPHRDQPQHF.